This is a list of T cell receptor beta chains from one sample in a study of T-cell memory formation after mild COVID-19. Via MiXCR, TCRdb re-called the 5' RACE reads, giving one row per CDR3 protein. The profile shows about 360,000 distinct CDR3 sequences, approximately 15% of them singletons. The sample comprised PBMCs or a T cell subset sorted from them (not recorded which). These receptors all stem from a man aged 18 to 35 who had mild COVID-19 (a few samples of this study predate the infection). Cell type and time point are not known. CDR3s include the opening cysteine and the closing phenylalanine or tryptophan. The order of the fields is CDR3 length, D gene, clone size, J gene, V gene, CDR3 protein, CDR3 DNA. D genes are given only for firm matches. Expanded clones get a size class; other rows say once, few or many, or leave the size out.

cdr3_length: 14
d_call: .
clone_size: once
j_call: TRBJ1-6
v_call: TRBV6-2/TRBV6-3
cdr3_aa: CASSYDLYNSPLHF
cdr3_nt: TGTGCCAGCAGTTACGACCTTTATAATTCACCCCTCCACTTT

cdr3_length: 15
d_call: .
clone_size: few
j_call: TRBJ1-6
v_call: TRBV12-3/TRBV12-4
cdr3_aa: CASSPPRARGSPLHF
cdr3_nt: TGTGCCAGCAGCCCCCCCCGGGCCAGAGGTTCACCCCTCCACTTT

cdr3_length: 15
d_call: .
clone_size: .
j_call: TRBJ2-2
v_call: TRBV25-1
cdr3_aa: CASSARTANTGELFF
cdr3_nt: TGTGCCAGCAGTGCGCGGACCGCGAACACCGGGGAGCTGTTTTTT

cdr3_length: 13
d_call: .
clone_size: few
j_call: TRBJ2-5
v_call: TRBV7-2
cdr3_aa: CASSLRRKETQYF
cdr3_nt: TGTGCCAGCAGCTTACGAAGAAAAGAGACCCAGTACTTC

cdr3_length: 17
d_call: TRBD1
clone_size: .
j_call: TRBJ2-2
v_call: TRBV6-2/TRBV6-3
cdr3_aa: CASSPITGAYGTGELFF
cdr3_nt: TGTGCCAGCAGTCCGATAACAGGGGCGTACGGCACCGGGGAGCTGTTTTTT

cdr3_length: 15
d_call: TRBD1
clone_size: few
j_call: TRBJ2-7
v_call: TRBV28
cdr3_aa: CAITGTGTGVQEQYF
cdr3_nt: TGTGCCATCACTGGGACCGGGACAGGGGTTCAAGAGCAGTACTTC

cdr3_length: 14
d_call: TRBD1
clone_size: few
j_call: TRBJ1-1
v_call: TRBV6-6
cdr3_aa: CASRTNRGHTEAFF
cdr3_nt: TGTGCCAGCAGAACGAACAGGGGGCACACTGAAGCTTTCTTT

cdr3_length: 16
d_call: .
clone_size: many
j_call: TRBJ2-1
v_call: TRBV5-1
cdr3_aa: CASSHRLASALDEQFF
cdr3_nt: TGCGCCAGCAGCCATCGACTTGCCTCGGCGTTGGATGAGCAGTTCTTC

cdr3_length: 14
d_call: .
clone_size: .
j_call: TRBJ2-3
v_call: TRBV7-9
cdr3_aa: CATSSLSITDTQYF
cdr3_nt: TGTGCCACTTCTAGTCTCAGCATCACAGATACGCAGTATTTT

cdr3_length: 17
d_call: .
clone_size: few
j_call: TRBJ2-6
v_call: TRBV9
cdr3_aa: CASSVVGGGSGANVLTF
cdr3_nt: TGTGCCAGCAGCGTAGTAGGAGGGGGCTCTGGGGCCAACGTCCTGACTTTC

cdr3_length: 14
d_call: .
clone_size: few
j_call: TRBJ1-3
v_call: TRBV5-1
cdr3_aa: CASSWDISGNTIYF
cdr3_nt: TGCGCCAGCAGCTGGGACATCTCTGGAAACACCATATATTTT

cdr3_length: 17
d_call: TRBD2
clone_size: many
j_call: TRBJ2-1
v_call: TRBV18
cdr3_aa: CASSPGIAGDSSNEQFF
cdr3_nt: TGTGCCAGCTCACCCGGGATAGCGGGGGACTCAAGCAATGAGCAGTTCTTC

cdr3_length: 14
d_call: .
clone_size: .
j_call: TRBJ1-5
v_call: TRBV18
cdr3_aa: CASSPTDNNQPQHF
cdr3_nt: TGTGCCAGCTCACCAACGGACAACAATCAGCCCCAGCATTTT

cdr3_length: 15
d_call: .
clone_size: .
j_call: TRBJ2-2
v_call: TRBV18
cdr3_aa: CASSPSREFTGELFF
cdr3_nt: TGTGCCAGCTCACCATCCAGGGAATTCACCGGGGAGCTGTTTTTT

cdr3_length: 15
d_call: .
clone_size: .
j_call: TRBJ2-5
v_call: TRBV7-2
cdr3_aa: CASSSPGVGEETQYF
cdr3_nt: TGTGCCAGCAGCTCCCCAGGAGTAGGCGAGGAGACCCAGTACTTC

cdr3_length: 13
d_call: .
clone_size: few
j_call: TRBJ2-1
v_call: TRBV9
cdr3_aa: CASSVGSGGEQFF
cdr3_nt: TGTGCCAGCAGCGTAGGGTCAGGAGGTGAGCAGTTCTTC

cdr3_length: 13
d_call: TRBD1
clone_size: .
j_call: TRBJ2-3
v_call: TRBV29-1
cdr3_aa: CSGGQPPTDTQYF
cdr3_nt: TGCAGCGGGGGACAGCCTCCCACAGATACGCAGTATTTT

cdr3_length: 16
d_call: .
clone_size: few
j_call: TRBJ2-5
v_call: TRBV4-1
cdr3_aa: CASSQGWSEGGETQYF
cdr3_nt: TGCGCCAGCAGCCAAGGCTGGTCAGAGGGGGGGGAGACCCAGTACTTC

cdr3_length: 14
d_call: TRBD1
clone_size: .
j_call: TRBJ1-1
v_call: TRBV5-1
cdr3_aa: CASRVDRGNTEAFF
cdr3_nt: TGCGCCAGCAGGGTGGACAGGGGGAACACTGAAGCTTTCTTT

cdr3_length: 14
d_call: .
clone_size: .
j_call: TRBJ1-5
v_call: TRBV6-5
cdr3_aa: CASSYSARKEPQHF
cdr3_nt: TGTGCCAGCAGTTACTCTGCCAGGAAAGAGCCCCAGCATTTT

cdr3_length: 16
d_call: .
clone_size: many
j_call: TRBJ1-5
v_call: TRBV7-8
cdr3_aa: CASSLEGGSRNQPQHF
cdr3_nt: TGTGCCAGCAGCTTAGAGGGGGGAAGTCGCAATCAGCCCCAGCATTTT

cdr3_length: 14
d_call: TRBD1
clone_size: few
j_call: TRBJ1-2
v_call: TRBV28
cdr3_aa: CASSLQTGVYGYTF
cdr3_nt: TGTGCCAGCAGTTTACAGACAGGGGTATATGGCTACACCTTC

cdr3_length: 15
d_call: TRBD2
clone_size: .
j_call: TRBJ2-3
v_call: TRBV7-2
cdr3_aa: CASSSSSGVTDTQYF
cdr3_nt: TGTGCCAGCAGCTCTTCTAGCGGGGTCACAGATACGCAGTATTTT

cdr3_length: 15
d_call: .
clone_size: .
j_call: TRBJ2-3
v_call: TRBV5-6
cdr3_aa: CASSFVGVGADTQYF
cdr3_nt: TGTGCCAGCAGCTTCGTTGGGGTCGGCGCAGATACGCAGTATTTT

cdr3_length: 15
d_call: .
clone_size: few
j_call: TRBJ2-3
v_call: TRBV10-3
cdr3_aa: CAISESGVGTDTQYF
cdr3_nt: TGTGCCATCAGTGAGTCGGGGGTGGGCACAGATACGCAGTATTTT

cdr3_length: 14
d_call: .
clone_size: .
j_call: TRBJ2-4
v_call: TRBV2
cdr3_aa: CASRGQLAKNIQYF
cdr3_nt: TGTGCCAGCAGGGGACAACTAGCCAAAAACATTCAGTACTTC

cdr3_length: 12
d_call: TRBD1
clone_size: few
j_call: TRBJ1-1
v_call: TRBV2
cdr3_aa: CASSVRTGAAFF
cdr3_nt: TGTGCCAGCAGTGTTCGGACAGGCGCAGCTTTCTTT

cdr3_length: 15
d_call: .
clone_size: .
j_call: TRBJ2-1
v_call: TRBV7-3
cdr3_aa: CASSYFPSAGNEQFF
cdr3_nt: TGTGCCAGCAGCTACTTCCCATCAGCCGGCAATGAGCAGTTCTTC

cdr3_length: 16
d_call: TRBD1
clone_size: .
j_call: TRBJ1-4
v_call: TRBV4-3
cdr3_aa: CASSPGSGTGNEKLFF
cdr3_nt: TGCGCCAGCAGCCCTGGGTCTGGGACAGGGAATGAAAAACTGTTTTTT

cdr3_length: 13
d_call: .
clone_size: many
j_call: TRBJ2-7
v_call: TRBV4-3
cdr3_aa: CASSQQYTAEQYF
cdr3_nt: TGCGCCAGCAGCCAACAATACACGGCCGAGCAGTACTTC

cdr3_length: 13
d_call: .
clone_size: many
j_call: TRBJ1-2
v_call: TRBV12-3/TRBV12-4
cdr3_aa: CASRMGRIYGYTF
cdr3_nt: TGTGCCAGCAGGATGGGACGGATCTATGGCTACACCTTC

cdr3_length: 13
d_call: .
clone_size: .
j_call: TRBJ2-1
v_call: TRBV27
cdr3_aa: CASSWTPYNEQFF
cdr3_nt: TGTGCCAGCAGTTGGACGCCTTACAATGAGCAGTTCTTC

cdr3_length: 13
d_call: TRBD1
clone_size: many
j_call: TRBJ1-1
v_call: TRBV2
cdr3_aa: CASSPGTGYEAFF
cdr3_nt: TGTGCCAGCAGTCCCGGGACAGGGTATGAAGCTTTCTTT

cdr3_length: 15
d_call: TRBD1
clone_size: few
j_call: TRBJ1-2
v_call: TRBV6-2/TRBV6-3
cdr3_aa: CASSYSDRGGYGYTF
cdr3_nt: TGTGCCAGCAGTTACTCGGACAGGGGAGGTTATGGCTACACCTTC

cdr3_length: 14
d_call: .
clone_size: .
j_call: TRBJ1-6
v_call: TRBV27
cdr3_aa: CASSLFQAQGSLHF
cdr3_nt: TGTGCCAGCAGTTTGTTTCAGGCCCAGGGGTCCCTCCACTTT

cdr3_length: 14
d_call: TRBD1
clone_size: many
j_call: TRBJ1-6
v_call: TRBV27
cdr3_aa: CASRRDSPPSPLHF
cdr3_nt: TGTGCCAGCAGAAGGGACAGTCCTCCTTCACCCCTCCACTTT

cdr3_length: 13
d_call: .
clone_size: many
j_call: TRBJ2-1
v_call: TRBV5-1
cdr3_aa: CASSWDTNNEQFF
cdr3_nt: TGCGCCAGCAGCTGGGACACAAACAATGAGCAGTTCTTC

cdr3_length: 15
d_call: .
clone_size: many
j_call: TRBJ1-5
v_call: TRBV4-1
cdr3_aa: CASSQGGREDQPQHF
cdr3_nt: TGCGCCAGCAGCCAAGGAGGAAGGGAAGATCAGCCCCAGCATTTT

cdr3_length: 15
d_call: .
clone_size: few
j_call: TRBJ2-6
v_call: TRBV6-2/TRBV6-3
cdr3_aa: CAGRTERSGANVLTF
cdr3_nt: TGTGCCGGACGGACAGAGCGCTCTGGGGCCAACGTCCTGACTTTC

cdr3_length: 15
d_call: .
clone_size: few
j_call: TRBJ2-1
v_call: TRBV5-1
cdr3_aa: CASSLEANSYNEQFF
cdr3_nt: TGCGCCAGCAGCTTGGAGGCAAACTCCTACAATGAGCAGTTCTTC

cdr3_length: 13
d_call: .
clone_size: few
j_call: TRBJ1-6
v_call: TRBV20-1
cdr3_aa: CSARGGENSPLHF
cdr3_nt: TGCAGTGCTAGGGGTGGGGAAAATTCACCCCTCCACTTT

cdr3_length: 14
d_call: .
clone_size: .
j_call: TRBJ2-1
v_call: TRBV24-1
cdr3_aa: CATSDARTVDEQFF
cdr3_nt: TGTGCCACCAGTGATGCCAGGACTGTTGATGAGCAGTTCTTC

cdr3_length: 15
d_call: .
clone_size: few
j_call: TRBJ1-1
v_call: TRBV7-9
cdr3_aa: CASSRGGSGRREAFF
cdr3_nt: TGTGCCAGCAGCAGGGGGGGGTCGGGAAGAAGGGAAGCTTTCTTT

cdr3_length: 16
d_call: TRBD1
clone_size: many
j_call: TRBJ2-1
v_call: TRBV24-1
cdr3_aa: CATSDSRQGASNEQFF
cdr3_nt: TGTGCCACCAGTGATTCGAGGCAGGGGGCAAGCAATGAGCAGTTCTTC

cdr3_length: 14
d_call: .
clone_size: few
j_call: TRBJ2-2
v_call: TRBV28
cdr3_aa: CASSFLRGTGELFF
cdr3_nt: TGTGCCAGCAGTTTCCTCCGGGGCACCGGGGAGCTGTTTTTT

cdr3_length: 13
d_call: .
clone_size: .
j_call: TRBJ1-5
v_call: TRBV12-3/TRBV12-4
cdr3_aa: CASSFGGNSPQHF
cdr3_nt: TGTGCCAGCAGTTTTGGAGGTAACAGCCCCCAGCATTTT

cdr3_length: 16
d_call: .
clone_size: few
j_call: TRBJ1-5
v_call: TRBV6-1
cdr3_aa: CASSDQGVLRNQPQHF
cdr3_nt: TGTGCCAGCAGTGATCAAGGAGTTCTACGCAATCAGCCCCAGCATTTT